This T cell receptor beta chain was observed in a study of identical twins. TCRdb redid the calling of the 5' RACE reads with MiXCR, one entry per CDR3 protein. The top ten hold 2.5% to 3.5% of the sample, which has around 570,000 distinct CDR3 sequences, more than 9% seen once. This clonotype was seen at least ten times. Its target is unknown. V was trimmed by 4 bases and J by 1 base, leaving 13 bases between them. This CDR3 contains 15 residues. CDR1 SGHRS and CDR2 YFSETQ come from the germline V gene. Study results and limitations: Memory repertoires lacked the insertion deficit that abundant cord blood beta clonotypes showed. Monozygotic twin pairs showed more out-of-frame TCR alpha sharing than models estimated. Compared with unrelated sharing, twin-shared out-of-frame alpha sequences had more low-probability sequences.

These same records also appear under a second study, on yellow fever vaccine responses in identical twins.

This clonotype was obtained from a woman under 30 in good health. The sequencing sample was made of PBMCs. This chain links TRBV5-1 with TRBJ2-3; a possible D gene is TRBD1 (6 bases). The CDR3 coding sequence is TGCGCCAGCAGCCTGCAGGGGATGGGCACAGATACGCAGTATTTT. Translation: CASSLQGMGTDTQYF.